This T cell receptor (beta chain) was sequenced for a study of response to subunit inactivated influenza vaccine. TCRdb redid the calling of the RT-PCR reads with MiXCR, one entry per CDR3 protein. Of 650,000 to 850,000 distinct CDR3 sequences in the sample, 11% to 15% were seen once. CDR3 length equals 16 residues. CDR1 is LGHNA, CDR2 YSLEER, per germline. Deletions cut 3 bases from V and 0 bases from J, with 11 bases between. This receptor was taken from a middle-aged man who received an inactivated influenza vaccine. The sequencing here drew on PBMCs from blood, taken around 14 days before vaccination. This sequence joins TRBV4-3 and TRBJ2-2, with D perhaps assigned TRBD1 or TRBD2 (5 bases each). CDR3 nucleotides: TGCGCCAGCAGCCAGCTTTGGGACCCGAACACCGGGGAGCTGTTTTTT. Its protein is CASSQLWDPNTGELFF.